This T cell receptor beta chain appears in the sequencing data of a study of blood T cells in healthy people across ages. A sample-barcoded 5' primer and a J-beta primer mix were used in a second PCR of about 6 to 11 cycles. Each TCR beta cDNA got a 12-nucleotide random molecular identifier. TCRdb reprocessed the 5' RACE reads with MiXCR, giving one entry per CDR3 protein. The table has about 1,600,000 distinct CDR3 sequences, 35% to 45% seen once. V lost 5 bases to trimming and J lost 4 bases; unmatched junction nucleotides: 4. Germline lookup yields CDR1 SGHRS and CDR2 YFSETQ. The CDR3 runs to 14 residues.

The chain combines TRBV5-1 with TRBJ1-2, with TRBD1 matching over 11 bases. Sequencing was carried out using blood. The clonotype was recovered from a woman younger than 35 in good health. CDR3 in DNA: TGCGCCAGCAGAGGACAGGGGGCCATCTATGGCTACACCTTC. This gives the protein CASRGQGAIYGYTF.